The sequence of this TCR beta chain was determined in a study of post-analysis software for immune sequencing data. Whole-study context: In terms of disease course, relapsing-remitting, secondary progressive and progressive-relapsing multiple sclerosis were included.

Sequencing libraries made from TCR beta cDNA carried unique molecular identifiers. TCRdb reanalysed the PCR reads using MiXCR and keeps one entry per CDR3 protein. The data hold about 380,000 distinct CDR3 sequences, with roughly 38% observed a single time. General observations from the study: A significant reduction in normalized Chao1 diversity was observed in multiple sclerosis patients versus controls. Five or six TRBV segments, including TRBV5-6, TRBV5-1 and TRBV20-1, were more frequent in patients than controls.

Germline CDR1 SGHTA, CDR2 FQGNSA. V lost 5 bases, J lost 7 bases, and 10 bases stayed unmatched. The CDR3 covers 15 residues. As to this clonotype: The antigen remains undetermined.

This sequence joins TRBV7-2 and TRBJ2-4; 8 nucleotides line up with TRBD1. The sample taken for sequencing was blood. The source of this sequence is a girl aged 10-17 years with multiple sclerosis. The CDR3 loop is CASSRLIRQGNIQYF. The CDR3, as DNA: TGTGCCAGCAGCCGCCTAATCCGACAGGGGAACATTCAGTACTTC.